A single sample is the source of the 25 T cell receptor beta chains below, sequenced in a study of sequential checkpoint blockade in melanoma. Clones were read by immunoSEQ multiplex PCR, and TCRdb kept only the in-frame ones, dropping some. The top ten hold roughly 3% of the sample, which has 850 to 1,200 clones, 25% to 35% seen once. Treatment: randomized to nivolumab then ipilimumab (arm A) or the reverse (arm B). The material sequenced was tumor tissue (inferred from file names), taken from a patient given nivolumab and ipilimumab in sequence. These receptors originate from a human donor with melanoma.

In its sample, this clone ranks as medium-sized. J is TRBJ2-3 and V is TRBV11-3, with D possibly matching TRBD2 (6 bases). V was trimmed by 5 bases and J by 0 bases, leaving 12 bases between them. There are 15 residues in the CDR3. Germline V CDR1 and CDR2: SGHNT, YENEEA. CDR3 in amino acids: CASSPSGSSTDTQYF. In DNA form, the CDR3 reads TGTGCCAGCAGCCCGAGCGGGTCAAGCACAGATACGCAGTATTTT.

The rearrangement uses TRBV6-8 and TRBJ1-2, with D tentatively TRBD1 (5 bases). Trimming removed 8 bases from V and 4 bases from J, with 11 bases in between. This CDR3 is 12 amino acids long. Germline V CDR1 and CDR2: MNHGY, SAAAGT. CDR3 residues: CASGQGGYGYTF. The DNA for the CDR3 is TGTGCCAGCGGACAAGGTGGCTATGGCTACACCTTC.

The chain carries TRBV6-8 and TRBJ1-1, with no clear D. Trimming removed 4 bases at V and 1 base at J, with 10 bases between. There are 14 residues in the CDR3. The V gene's germline CDR1 is MNHGY and CDR2 SAAAGT. CDR3 residues: CASSLTVPNTEAFF. Written as DNA, the CDR3 is TGTGCCAGCAGTTTAACAGTGCCGAACACTGAAGCTTTCTTT.

This clone was picked up one time. The J gene is TRBJ2-1, the V gene TRBV12-5; 7 bases align to TRBD1. This CDR3 is built from 15 residues. The V gene end was trimmed by 6 bases and the J gene end by 0 bases; junction bases not matched to a gene: 5. CDR1 LGHNT and CDR2 FRNRAP come from the germline V gene. CDR3 nucleotide sequence: TGTGCTAGTGGGGGTACAGGGGACTCCTACAATGAGCAGTTCTTC. Translated, it gives CASGGTGDSYNEQFF.

The V and J genes are TRBV29-1 and TRBJ2-1; 9 bases agree with TRBD2. Germline CDR1 and CDR2: SQVTM and ANQGSEA. This CDR3 has 14 amino acids. The ends lost 3 bases at V and 1 base at J; junction bases unmatched: 1. CDR3 coding DNA: TGCAGCGTTGACCTAGCGGGGTCCTACAATGAGCAGTTCTTC. Translation: CSVDLAGSYNEQFF.

This clone ranks as medium-sized (0.01 to 0.1%). This rearrangement joins TRBV11-3 to TRBJ2-7; TRBD1 aligns across 8 bases. Per the germline V gene, CDR1 is SGHNT and CDR2 is YENEEA. V lost 5 bases, J lost 0 bases, and 15 bases stayed unmatched. This CDR3 comprises 18 residues. The CDR3 spells CASSRQSKNRGTSYEQYF. The CDR3 region has the DNA TGTGCCAGCAGCCGTCAATCCAAAAACAGGGGGACCTCCTACGAGCAGTACTTC.

The chain carries TRBV5-1 and TRBJ1-3; D gene unclear. The CDR3 runs 15 residues. V dropped 0 bases and J dropped 2 bases, with 9 bases sitting between them. The V gene's germline CDR1 is SGHRS and CDR2 YFSETQ. The CDR3 DNA is TGCGCCAGCAGCTTGGCCTCGGAGACTGGAAACACCATATATTTT. Encoded protein: CASSLASETGNTIYF.

The rearrangement uses TRBV5-1 and TRBJ2-3; D not certain. V lost 2 bases and J lost 0, with 7 bases in between. Per the germline V gene, CDR1 is SGHRS and CDR2 is YFSETQ. The CDR3 is made up of 14 amino acids. Here the CDR3 DNA reads TGCGCCAGCAGCTTAGGCTTAAGCACAGATACGCAGTATTTT. Encoded protein: CASSLGLSTDTQYF.

This clone is medium-sized within its sample. A read error may produce the germline difference seen at one junction end. The chain carries TRBV4-1 and TRBJ2-1; 10 nucleotides align to TRBD2. CDR1 MGHRA and CDR2 YSYEKL come from the germline V gene. There are 16 residues in the CDR3. The CDR3 region is CASSQGLTSGFSGVIF. CDR3 nucleotide sequence: TGCGCCAGCAGCCAAGGGTTGACTAGCGGGTTCTCGGGGGTTATCTTC.

This chain links TRBV14 with TRBJ1-2; D is ambiguous. The CDR3 totals 12 residues. V was clipped by 4 bases and J by 8 bases, with 11 bases between them. The germline V gene encodes CDR1 SGHDN and CDR2 FVKESK. CDR3 protein: CASSLSFKGYTF. For the CDR3, the DNA is TGTGCCAGCAGCCTCAGCTTTAAAGGCTACACCTTC.

The chain recombines TRBV23-1 with TRBJ2-1; D unresolved. TRBV23-1 is classed as an ORF, of uncertain function. V was clipped by 4 bases and J by 5 bases, with 15 bases between them. The CDR3 consists of 15 residues. This chain's CDR3 is CASSPLLRTDNEQFF. The CDR3, as DNA: TGCGCCAGCAGTCCCCTTCTACGAACCGACAATGAGCAGTTCTTC.

This clone qualifies as large (0.1 to 1%). DNA for the CDR3: TGTGCCAGCAGCGCCCGAGGGGCGAACACTGAAGCTTTCTTT. Protein: CASSARGANTEAFF. The chain is built from TRBV9 and TRBJ1-1; D might be TRBD1 (5 bases). This CDR3 region has 14 residues. Trimming pared 3 bases from V and 1 base from J, leaving 10 bases between. Per germline, CDR1 SGDLS and CDR2 YYNGEE.

V usage is TRBV15 and J usage is TRBJ2-1; D may be TRBD1 or TRBD2 (5 bases each). The CDR3 spans 17 residues. Germline V CDR1 and CDR2: LNHNV, YYDKDF (reference sequence). V lost 0 bases to trimming and J lost 4 bases, with 16 bases between them. This CDR3 is CATSRDLGASAYNEQFF. In DNA form, the CDR3 reads TGTGCCACCAGCAGAGATCTCGGGGCTAGTGCTTACAATGAGCAGTTCTTC.

This clone is termed medium-sized. J is TRBJ2-7 and V is TRBV11-3; D is undetermined. The CDR3 totals 14 residues. Trimming took off 1 base at V and 0 bases at J, with 7 bases between the two ends. The germline CDR1 and CDR2 sequences are SGHNT and YENEEA. For the CDR3, the DNA is TGTGCCAGCAGCTTAGTGGCAGCCTCCTACGAGCAGTACTTC. The encoded protein is CASSLVAASYEQYF. The full variable domain, in which reference TRBV11-3 and TRBJ2-7 provide the parts outside the CDR3, is EAGVVQSPRYKIIEKKQPVAFWCNPISGHNTLYWYLQNLGQGPELLIRYENEEAVDDSQLPKDRFSAERLKGVDSTLKIQPAELGDSAVYLCASSLVAASYEQYFGPGTRLTVT.

J is TRBJ2-7 and V is TRBV6-8; D unclear. V gave up 6 bases and J gave up 0 bases, with 15 bases separating them. Germline V gene lookup returns CDR1 MNHGY and CDR2 SAAAGT. The length of the CDR3 is 15 residues. The CDR3 DNA follows: TGTGCCAGCAGGCCCGATGTCTGGAACTCCTACGAGCAGTACTTC. Its translation: CASRPDVWNSYEQYF.

The chain combines TRBV29-1 with TRBJ1-2; D possibly corresponds to TRBD1 (5 bases). Germline V gene sequence: CDR1 SQVTM, CDR2 ANQGSEA. Trimming took 2 bases from V and 4 from J, leaving 17 bases between them. The CDR3 is 15 residues long. The CDR3 loop is CSVEISQGRFYGYTF. The CDR3 DNA is TGCAGCGTTGAAATCTCTCAGGGTAGATTCTATGGCTACACCTTC.

This clone was observed a few times. The chain has TRBV6-8 and TRBJ1-5; perhaps TRBD1 as D (5 bases). Looked up from germline, CDR1 is MNHGY and CDR2 is SAAAGT. The germline V and J ends were trimmed by 6 bases and 0 bases, with 15 bases remaining between them. The CDR3 extends over 16 amino acids. The CDR3 here is CASSHTGPNSNQPQHF. The CDR3 DNA sequence: TGTGCCAGCAGCCATACGGGACCGAATAGCAATCAGCCCCAGCATTTT.

This clone is medium-sized (0.01 to 0.1%) in the sample. The chain links TRBV11-3 to TRBJ1-2; TRBD1 agrees at 10 bases. CDR3 length equals 18 residues. The V gene's germline CDR1 is SGHNT and CDR2 YENEEA. Losses at the gene ends were 2 bases for V and 0 bases for J; bases not matched to a gene: 9. The chain's CDR3 is CASSLMGQGRLPNYGYTF. The CDR3 DNA is TGTGCCAGCAGCTTAATGGGACAGGGGCGCCTCCCTAACTATGGCTACACCTTC. Using reference TRBV11-3 and TRBJ1-2 for the parts outside the CDR3, the full variable domain is EAGVVQSPRYKIIEKKQPVAFWCNPISGHNTLYWYLQNLGQGPELLIRYENEEAVDDSQLPKDRFSAERLKGVDSTLKIQPAELGDSAVYLCASSLMGQGRLPNYGYTFGSGTRLTVV.

This chain joins TRBV9 and TRBJ1-5; D uncertain. V was trimmed by 2 bases and J by 6 bases, leaving 12 bases between them. The CDR3 has 14 amino acids. Germline-derived CDR1 and CDR2 are SGDLS and YYNGEE. DNA for the CDR3: TGTGCCAGCAGCGTTCATGGGATAGGTCAGCCCCAGCATTTT. Translation: CASSVHGIGQPQHF.

As regards this clone: One junction end does not reproduce the germline sequence, and a read error may be involved. The chain joins TRBV19 to TRBJ2-6; 11 bases line up with TRBD2. The CDR3 totals 17 residues. CDR1 and CDR2 from the germline V gene are LNHDA and SQIVND (reference sequence). The CDR3 nucleotides are TGTGCCAGTAGCATAGCGGGAGGGCCGGGTGGGGCCAACGTCCTGACTTTC. Translated, it gives CASSIAGGPGGANVLTF.

The CDR3 reads CATSGGGTSYEQYF. The DNA of the CDR3 is TGTGCCACCAGCGGGGGGGGGACATCTTACGAGCAGTACTTC. This chain uses TRBV15 with TRBJ2-7; a weak D match, TRBD2 (7 bases). V shed 5 bases and J shed 4 bases, with 15 bases lying between them. The CDR3 length is 14 residues. CDR1 and CDR2 from the germline V gene are LNHNV and YYDKDF (reference sequence).

This clone was detected only a few times. The genes are TRBV6-8 and TRBJ2-7; TRBD2 is a possible D gene (6 bases). Trimming removed 0 bases from V and 6 bases from J, with 12 bases in between. The CDR3 length is 14 residues. Germline CDR1 reads MNHGY; CDR2 reads SAAAGT. The CDR3 DNA sequence: TGTGCCAGCAGTTACTCGCTCCTCGGGGGCGAGCAGTACTTC. It encodes CASSYSLLGGEQYF.

This clone counts as medium-sized. J is TRBJ2-5 and V is TRBV11-3; weak D call: TRBD2 (6 bases). This CDR3 is built from 14 residues. Germline lookup yields CDR1 SGHNT and CDR2 YENEEA. V lost 5 bases and J lost 4, with 14 bases in between. The CDR3 sequence is CASSPYGGSETQYF. CDR3 DNA sequence: TGTGCCAGCAGCCCGTACGGGGGATCAGAGACCCAGTACTTC.

This clone was seen a handful of times. The chain recombines TRBV2 with TRBJ2-7, with D perhaps matching TRBD1 (5 bases). From germline, CDR1 is SNHLY and CDR2 FYNNEI. There are 12 residues in the CDR3. Trimming took 7 bases from V and 7 from J, leaving 14 bases between them. CDR3 in amino acids: CASIRTPLEQYF. The DNA for the CDR3 is TGTGCCAGCATCAGGACACCACTGGAGCAGTACTTC.

This clone was seen more than once but under ten times. This chain uses TRBV6-8 with TRBJ2-3; tentatively, D is TRBD1 (6 bases). The CDR3 totals 15 residues. Germline V gene lookup returns CDR1 MNHGY and CDR2 SAAAGT. V shed 8 bases and J shed 0 bases, with 15 bases lying between them. The CDR3, as DNA: TGTGCCAGCGCACAGGGCCGAACTAGCACAGATACGCAGTATTTT. Its protein product is CASAQGRTSTDTQYF.